These 21 T cell receptor beta chains came from one sample sequenced in a study of human T cells and chemical hapten exposure. MiXCR, run by TCRdb on the RACE reads, gives a single entry per CDR3 protein. The sample includes about 80,000 distinct CDR3 sequences, about 15% of them seen just once. The time point: pre-sensitization, week 0. This sample's treatment: therapeutic diphenylcyclopropenone sensitization with weekly scalp DPC. The sample here was whole blood, taken in connection with sensitization to the hapten diphenylcyclopropenone (DPC). Source of these receptors: a woman aged 45 to 65 with alopecia areata. Some clones in this sample may be carry-over from other donors' samples.

For the CDR3, the DNA is TGTGCCAGCAGCTTAACGCCAGGGGATACAGATGGCTACACCTTC. It encodes CASSLTPGDTDGYTF. The V call is TRBV7-2, the J call TRBJ1-2; TRBD1 might be the D (6 bases). CDR1 is SGHTA and CDR2 is FQGNSA in the germline V gene. Trimming left V 2 bases short and J 6 bases short, with 16 bases between. The CDR3 spans 15 residues.

This clonotype was seen only a few times. The J gene is TRBJ1-1, the V gene TRBV3-1; D possibly corresponds to TRBD1 (5 bases). The V end lost 0 bases, the J end lost 0 bases, and 11 bases lay between the germline ends. CDR1 and CDR2 from the germline V gene are LGHDT and YNNKEL (reference sequence). The CDR3 sequence is 16 residues long. The CDR3 region has the DNA TGTGCCAGCAGCCAAGATCGTATAGGGGTGAACACTGAAGCTTTCTTT. It translates to CASSQDRIGVNTEAFF.

This clonotype was observed a handful of times. The chain combines TRBV11-3 with TRBJ2-5; perhaps TRBD2 as D (5 bases). The CDR3 extends over 17 amino acids. Germline lookup yields CDR1 SGHNT and CDR2 YENEEA. Deletions cut 3 bases from V and 5 bases from J, with 22 bases between. The CDR3 coding sequence is TGTGCCAGCAGCTTGCAGGCCCCCACGGGGTTTCAGGAGACCCAGTACTTC. This codes for CASSLQAPTGFQETQYF. Drawing the rest from reference TRBV11-3 and TRBJ2-5, the complete variable domain is EAGVVQSPRYKIIEKKQPVAFWCNPISGHNTLYWYLQNLGQGPELLIRYENEEAVDDSQLPKDRFSAERLKGVDSTLKIQPAELGDSAVYLCASSLQAPTGFQETQYFGPGTRLLVL.

The rearrangement uses TRBV5-4 and TRBJ2-1; 10 nucleotides agree with TRBD2. The CDR3 has 14 amino acids. Trimming at V came to 4 bases and at J to 10 bases, leaving 8 bases not matched to a gene. The germline gives CDR1 SGHNT, CDR2 YYREEE (reference sequence). The chain's CDR3 is CASSHPGTSVEQFF. CDR3 coding DNA: TGTGCCAGCAGCCACCCTGGGACTAGCGTAGAGCAGTTCTTC.

This clonotype has only a few counts. This sequence joins TRBV29-1 and TRBJ1-2, with 8 bases that match TRBD1. The CDR3 consists of 13 residues. Per the germline V gene, CDR1 is SQVTM and CDR2 is ANQGSEA. V dropped 0 bases and J dropped 8; count of bases not matched to a gene: 5. CDR3 coding DNA: TGCAGCGTTGAAGATCAGGGGGCAACCGGCTACACCTTC. This translates into CSVEDQGATGYTF.

This chain connects TRBV3-1 to TRBJ2-1; no firm D call. The V end was cut by 5 bases, the J end by 5 bases, with 7 bases between. CDR1 is LGHDT and CDR2 is YNNKEL in the germline V gene (reference sequence). The CDR3 covers 12 residues. CDR3 nucleotides: TGTGCCAGCAGCGCGAATAACAATGAGCAGTTCTTC. Residues: CASSANNNEQFF.

The chain links TRBV7-2 to TRBJ1-6, with unresolved D. CDR3 length: 14 amino acids. The V end lost 3 bases, the J end lost 8 bases, and 11 bases lay between the germline ends. The germline CDR1 and CDR2 sequences are SGHTA and FQGNSA. The CDR3 DNA follows: TGTGCCAGCAGCTTTGAGGGCTTCGATTCACCCCTCCACTTT. The encoded protein is CASSFEGFDSPLHF.

This clonotype was found a few times. This sequence joins TRBV2 and TRBJ2-2; 8 positions agree with TRBD2. V lost 7 bases, J lost 0 bases, and 4 bases stayed unmatched. Germline CDR1 reads SNHLY; CDR2 reads FYNNEI. CDR3 length: 15 residues. DNA for the CDR3: TGTGCCAGCACGCGGGAGGACGCGAACACCGGGGAGCTGTTTTTT. Amino acid sequence: CASTREDANTGELFF.

This clonotype has a count of ten or more. CDR3: CSAPRTVARSYNEQFF. In DNA, the CDR3 is TGCAGTGCACCAAGGACAGTTGCCCGCTCCTACAATGAGCAGTTCTTC. The chain recombines TRBV20-1 with TRBJ2-1; TRBD1 might be the D (6 bases). In germline, CDR1 is DFQATT, CDR2 SNEGSKA (reference sequence). CDR3 length equals 16 residues. V was cut by 6 bases and J by 0 bases, with 18 bases left in between.

This clonotype was counted a single time. The chain uses TRBV10-3 and TRBJ2-1; TRBD1 might be the D (5 bases). Germline V gives CDR1 ENHRY, CDR2 SYGVKD. V lost 11 bases and J lost 4, with 12 bases in between. The CDR3 runs 12 residues. Written as DNA, the CDR3 is TGTGCCGCCTCCCCAGGGTACAATGAGCAGTTCTTC. Protein sequence: CAASPGYNEQFF.

About this clonotype: A clone one base away is much larger, so this may be a read error. Without the conserved terminal phenylalanine or tryptophan, this CDR3 likely stems from a read error. V usage is TRBV29-1 and J usage is TRBJ1-1; unclear D gene. Trimming shortened V by 6 bases and J by 4 bases, and 15 bases separated the two germline ends. This CDR3 has 13 residues. In germline, CDR1 is SQVTM, CDR2 ANQGSEA. CDR3 nucleotides: TGCAGCGTCACCACTCGAGGCAGCACTGAAGCTTTCCTT. Residues: CSVTTRGSTEAFL.

The chain combines TRBV25-1 with TRBJ2-3, with D hard to call. The CDR3 has 14 amino acids. CDR1 is MGHDK and CDR2 is SYGVNS in the germline V gene. V lost 3 bases and J lost 1, with 8 bases in between. CDR3 sequence (DNA): TGTGCCAGCAGTGACGATCGGGGCACAGATACGCAGTATTTT. Protein product: CASSDDRGTDTQYF.

This clonotype was recorded many times. The chain carries TRBV3-1 and TRBJ1-4; no firm D call. The CDR3 totals 14 residues. V lost 4 bases, J lost 5 bases, and 11 bases lay in between. Germline V lookup: CDR1 LGHDT, CDR2 YNNKEL (reference sequence). DNA for the CDR3: TGTGCCAGCAGCCTTCTAACCGCGAATGAAAAACTGTTTTTT. This sequence encodes CASSLLTANEKLFF.

This clonotype has just a few counts. The chain employs TRBV29-1 and TRBJ2-1; 9 bases align to TRBD2. The CDR3 contains 15 residues. CDR1 SQVTM and CDR2 ANQGSEA come from the germline V gene. Germline trimming cut 5 bases from V and 2 bases from J; bases unmatched to any gene: 7. CDR3 nucleotides: TGCAGCGTTACCCGACTAGCGGAGACCTACAATGAGCAGTTCTTC. Its translation is CSVTRLAETYNEQFF.

This clonotype came up a few times. This chain's CDR3 is CARAMGLGQPQHF. DNA of the CDR3: TGTGCAAGGGCTATGGGGCTGGGACAGCCCCAGCATTTT. The chain couples TRBV12-2 to TRBJ1-5; the table's D call, TRBD1, was not checked against the DNA. TRBV12-2 is assigned pseudogene status. The CDR3 sequence is 13 residues long.

This clonotype was seen repeatedly, ten times or more. V and J are TRBV5-1 and TRBJ2-7, with D tentatively TRBD1 or TRBD2 (5 bases each). Between the trimmed V and J ends, which lost 0 bases and 2 bases, there was a span of 9 bases. The CDR3 loop spans 14 amino acids. Germline V gene lookup returns CDR1 SGHRS and CDR2 YFSETQ. The CDR3 loop is CASSLGGRTYEQYF. Here the CDR3 DNA reads TGCGCCAGCAGCTTGGGGGGACGGACCTACGAGCAGTACTTC.

This rearrangement joins TRBV28 to TRBJ1-1, with a tentative D call TRBD1 (6 bases). The ends were cut back, 6 bases at V and 3 bases at J, with 14 bases in the middle. Germline CDR1 MDHEN, CDR2 SYDVKM. CDR3 size: 14 residues. DNA of the CDR3: TGTGCCAGCAGCCGTACAGGGCCATACACTGAAGCTTTCTTT. It yields the protein CASSRTGPYTEAFF.

This clonotype was counted only a few times. V and J are TRBV7-6 and TRBJ2-1; D ambiguous. CDR3 length equals 12 residues. The V end lost 6 bases, the J end lost 8 bases, and 11 bases lay between the germline ends. The V gene's germline CDR1 is SGHVS and CDR2 FNYEAQ. Here the CDR3 DNA reads TGTGCCAGCAGGGGGTCGGCCCATGAGCAGTTCTTC. Amino acid sequence: CASRGSAHEQFF.

The J gene is TRBJ2-7, the V gene TRBV6-5; 9 nucleotides line up with TRBD2. The CDR3 runs 15 residues. Trimming cost V 6 bases and J 6 bases; bases outside gene matches: 12. Germline V gene lookup returns CDR1 MNHEY and CDR2 SVGAGI. The CDR3 region is CASSRVGGRASEQYF. The CDR3 DNA reads TGTGCCAGCAGCCGCGTCGGCGGGAGGGCCTCCGAGCAGTACTTC.

The chain links TRBV18 to TRBJ1-2; D remains ambiguous. In germline, CDR1 is KGHSH, CDR2 LQKENI. The CDR3 is 13 residues long. The V gene lost 2 bases and the J gene lost 2 bases, with 6 bases spanning the gap. The CDR3 bases are TGTGCCAGCTCACCAGGGGAAAACTATGGCTACACCTTC. As protein: CASSPGENYGYTF.

V is TRBV29-1 and J is TRBJ1-2, with D unresolved. The CDR3 contains 11 residues. Trimming pared 4 bases from V and 2 bases from J, leaving 5 bases between. Germline V gene data show CDR1 as SQVTM and CDR2 as ANQGSEA. The CDR3 bases are TGCAGCGTTGCCGGGAACTATGGCTACACCTTC. It yields the protein CSVAGNYGYTF.